A selection of T cell receptor beta chains follows, all from one sample in a study of Ad26.COV2.S vaccination and SARS-CoV-2 variants. The repertoire was sequenced with immunoSEQ multiplex PCR; TCRdb's copy has only in-frame clones and lacks some. The repertoire holds hundreds of thousands of clones, with around nine tenths as singletons. The source material was peripheral blood, sampled in a trial of Ad26.COV2.S vaccine versus placebo. All receptors come from a person aged 18-60 years who received the Ad26.COV2.S COVID-19 vaccine or a placebo. Both conserved end residues are part of each CDR3. D genes are given only for firm matches. Only part of the rows carry a size: once, few, many, or a class if the clone is expanded.

J: TRBJ1-1
D: .
size: .
V: TRBV18
DNA: TGTGCCAGCTCATGGGAGGTCACTGAAGCTTTCTTT
CDR3: CASSWEVTEAFF

J: TRBJ2-7
D: .
size: .
V: TRBV27
DNA: TGTGCCAGCAGTCCATACAGACCGGGGCCCTACGAGCAGTACTTC
CDR3: CASSPYRPGPYEQYF

J: TRBJ2-3
D: .
size: .
V: TRBV7-3
DNA: TGTGCCAGCAGCTTAACGGAGGGGGCCGGAGATACGCAGTATTTT
CDR3: CASSLTEGAGDTQYF

J: TRBJ2-1
D: TRBD2
size: .
V: TRBV7-9
DNA: TGTGCCAGCAGCTTTGGCGGGGGGTCCTACAATGAGCAGTTCTTC
CDR3: CASSFGGGSYNEQFF

J: TRBJ2-7
D: TRBD1
size: .
V: TRBV2
DNA: TGTGCCAGCAGGAGGGGACAGCTCTACGAGCAGTACTTC
CDR3: CASRRGQLYEQYF

J: TRBJ2-1
D: .
size: .
V: TRBV11-3
DNA: TGTGCCAGCAGCTTACTCCAACAGTTTTTAGGTGAGCAGTTCTTC
CDR3: CASSLLQQFLGEQFF

J: TRBJ1-6
D: TRBD1
size: .
V: TRBV2
DNA: TGTGCCAGCAGGACAGACAGGGGAGCCTATAATTCACCCCTCCACTTT
CDR3: CASRTDRGAYNSPLHF

J: TRBJ2-5
D: TRBD2
size: .
V: TRBV4-3
DNA: TGCGCCAGCAGCCAATGTGGGCTAGCGGGGGGCCTTCAAGAGACCCAGTACTTC
CDR3: CASSQCGLAGGLQETQYF

J: TRBJ2-7
D: .
size: .
V: TRBV6-5
DNA: TGTGCCAGCAGTTACTTGGGGGGCCCCTACGAGCAGTACTTC
CDR3: CASSYLGGPYEQYF

J: TRBJ1-1
D: TRBD1
size: .
V: TRBV4-2
DNA: TGTGCCAGCAGCCAGGGGGACAGGAACACTGAAGCTTTCTTT
CDR3: CASSQGDRNTEAFF

J: TRBJ2-5
D: .
size: .
V: TRBV12-3/TRBV12-4
DNA: TGTGCCAGCAGTTTCCCTTGGGGGGAGACCCAGTACTTC
CDR3: CASSFPWGETQYF

J: TRBJ1-2
D: .
size: .
V: TRBV30
DNA: TGTGCCTGGAGTGTAGAACGTGTCTATGGCTACACCTTC
CDR3: CAWSVERVYGYTF

J: TRBJ1-1
D: .
size: .
V: TRBV6-5
DNA: TGTGCCAGCAGTTTCGGGGGCATAGCTTTCTTT
CDR3: CASSFGGIAFF

J: TRBJ2-1
D: TRBD1
size: .
V: TRBV6-5
DNA: TGTGCCAGCAGCCGGACAGGTTATGCTGAGCAGTTCTTC
CDR3: CASSRTGYAEQFF

J: TRBJ1-1
D: TRBD1
size: .
V: TRBV7-6
DNA: TGTGCCAGCAGCTTGCAACAGGGGAAGAACACTGAAGCTTTCTTT
CDR3: CASSLQQGKNTEAFF

J: TRBJ1-6
D: .
size: .
V: TRBV27
DNA: TGTGCCAGCAGTTTGCCCGGGACTGCCAATTCACCCCTCCACTTT
CDR3: CASSLPGTANSPLHF

J: TRBJ2-1
D: .
size: .
V: TRBV12-3/TRBV12-4
DNA: TGTGCCAGCAGTACCAGTAGGAATGAGCAGTTCTTC
CDR3: CASSTSRNEQFF

J: TRBJ2-7
D: .
size: .
V: TRBV19
DNA: TGTGCCAGTAGTTGGTCGCGGGCCTCCTACGAGCAGTACTTC
CDR3: CASSWSRASYEQYF

J: TRBJ2-7
D: .
size: .
V: TRBV6-5
DNA: TGTGCCAGCACCGGACGTGGCCGGGACACCTGGTACTTC
CDR3: CASTGRGRDTWYF

J: TRBJ2-3
D: .
size: .
V: TRBV19
DNA: TGTGCCAGTAGTCCAAACAGGGCAGATACGCAGTATTTT
CDR3: CASSPNRADTQYF

J: TRBJ2-7
D: TRBD2
size: .
V: TRBV2
DNA: TGTGCCAGCAGTGTGGGACTAAACTCGGAGCAGTACTTC
CDR3: CASSVGLNSEQYF

J: TRBJ1-3
D: .
size: few
V: TRBV14
DNA: TGTGCCAGCAGCCCGCAGGGATTTGGAAACACCATATATTTT
CDR3: CASSPQGFGNTIYF

J: TRBJ2-3
D: .
size: .
V: TRBV9
DNA: TGTGCCAGCAGCGTCTTTCATCCGGCGGGGGCCGGGGGGACAGATACGCAGTATTTT
CDR3: CASSVFHPAGAGGTDTQYF

J: TRBJ2-7
D: .
size: once
V: TRBV5-1
DNA: TGCGCCAGCAGCTCGGTAGGGCCCTTATACGGCGAGCAGTACTTC
CDR3: CASSSVGPLYGEQYF

J: TRBJ1-2
D: TRBD1
size: .
V: TRBV29-1
DNA: TGCAGCGCTATGGACAGGGGGCAGGATGGCTACACCTTC
CDR3: CSAMDRGQDGYTF

J: TRBJ1-1
D: .
size: .
V: TRBV6-5
DNA: TGTGCCACCGTGAGGGGCAGGGGCCCGAACACTGAAGCTTTCTTT
CDR3: CATVRGRGPNTEAFF

J: TRBJ1-1
D: .
size: .
V: TRBV7-2
DNA: TGTGCCAGCAGCCTAAAGACAAACACTGAAGCTTTCTTT
CDR3: CASSLKTNTEAFF

J: TRBJ2-5
D: .
size: .
V: TRBV3-1/TRBV3-2
DNA: TGTGCCAGCAGCCATCAGGGGTCGGGGCGATACGAGACCCAGTACTTC
CDR3: CASSHQGSGRYETQYF

J: TRBJ2-7
D: .
size: few
V: TRBV2
DNA: TGTGCCAGCAGTGAAGGGCAGCTCTCCTACGAGCAGTACTTC
CDR3: CASSEGQLSYEQYF

J: TRBJ1-2
D: .
size: .
V: TRBV19
DNA: TGTGCCAGCAGTAGAGGACTGGCTAACTATGGCTACACCTTC
CDR3: CASSRGLANYGYTF

J: TRBJ1-6
D: .
size: .
V: TRBV6-5
DNA: TGTGCCAGCAGTCCCCGACAGATTAATTCACCCCTCCACTTT
CDR3: CASSPRQINSPLHF

J: TRBJ1-2
D: TRBD1
size: .
V: TRBV18
DNA: TGTGCCAGCTCACCCCCACAGGGGGCCGGCGGCTACACCTTC
CDR3: CASSPPQGAGGYTF

J: TRBJ1-5
D: .
size: few
V: TRBV6-6
DNA: TGTGCCAGCACCACTTATAGCAATCAGCCCCAGCATTTT
CDR3: CASTTYSNQPQHF

J: TRBJ1-2
D: .
size: few
V: TRBV7-8
DNA: TGTGCCAGCAGCTTAGGGGCTAACTATGGCTACACCTTC
CDR3: CASSLGANYGYTF

J: TRBJ2-5
D: .
size: .
V: TRBV7-9
DNA: TGTGCCAGCAGCTTAGGGTTCGGACAGCAACAAGAGACCCAGTACTTC
CDR3: CASSLGFGQQQETQYF

J: TRBJ2-7
D: .
size: medium-sized
V: TRBV5-1
DNA: TGCGCCAGCAGCTTGGCCGCAGGGATGTACGAGCAGTACTTC
CDR3: CASSLAAGMYEQYF

J: TRBJ1-2
D: TRBD1
size: .
V: TRBV27
DNA: TGTGCCAGCAGTCCCCTGCGGACAGGGAAGTTTGGCTATGGCTACACCTTC
CDR3: CASSPLRTGKFGYGYTF

J: TRBJ2-1
D: .
size: .
V: TRBV18
DNA: TGTGCCAGCTCACCACTTTCAGAGTACAATGAGCAGTTCTTC
CDR3: CASSPLSEYNEQFF

J: TRBJ2-7
D: .
size: few
V: TRBV4-1
DNA: TGCGCCAGCAGCCCAGGGGGGAGTAGCCACTACGAGCAGTACTTC
CDR3: CASSPGGSSHYEQYF

J: TRBJ2-7
D: .
size: .
V: TRBV10-1
DNA: TGCGCCAGCACCGAAGGCAACTCCTACGAGCAGTACTTC
CDR3: CASTEGNSYEQYF

J: TRBJ2-1
D: .
size: .
V: TRBV3-1/TRBV3-2
DNA: TGTGCCAGCAGCCAAGGACCAGGGGCAAGGGAGCAGTTCTTC
CDR3: CASSQGPGAREQFF

J: TRBJ1-2
D: TRBD1
size: .
V: TRBV7-9
DNA: TGTGCCAGCAGCTCGAATCCGGGACAGGGAGATGGCTACACCTTC
CDR3: CASSSNPGQGDGYTF

J: TRBJ1-2
D: .
size: .
V: TRBV4-1
DNA: TGCGCCAGCAGCCAAGTGGGGCCTAACTATGGCTACACCTTC
CDR3: CASSQVGPNYGYTF

J: TRBJ1-1
D: .
size: .
V: TRBV13
DNA: TGTGCCAGCAGCTCCTCCGTAACCCAAGCTTTCTTT
CDR3: CASSSSVTQAFF

J: TRBJ1-1
D: .
size: .
V: TRBV6-5
DNA: TGTGCCACCCGATGGACGGGGAACACTGAAGCTTTCTTT
CDR3: CATRWTGNTEAFF

J: TRBJ1-6
D: .
size: .
V: TRBV5-4
DNA: TGTGCCAGCAGCCCCGGAGGGACCTATAATTCACCCCTCCACTTT
CDR3: CASSPGGTYNSPLHF

J: TRBJ2-7
D: .
size: .
V: TRBV27
DNA: TGTGCCAGCAGTTTATCGCCGGCGCAGGGTCCCTCCTACGAGCAGTACTTC
CDR3: CASSLSPAQGPSYEQYF

J: TRBJ1-2
D: .
size: few
V: TRBV21-1
DNA: TGTGCCGCAGGGCGCAAAGACGGGGGCTACACCTTC
CDR3: CAAGRKDGGYTF

J: TRBJ1-4
D: .
size: .
V: TRBV19
DNA: TGTGCCAGTGGCTCACAGGGAGGCGATGAAAAACTGTTTTTT
CDR3: CASGSQGGDEKLFF

J: TRBJ1-5
D: .
size: few
V: TRBV19
DNA: TGTGCCAGTAGTATAGGGGGGGACATTTATAGCAATCAGCCCCAGCATTTT
CDR3: CASSIGGDIYSNQPQHF

J: TRBJ2-7
D: .
size: .
V: TRBV6-6
DNA: TGTGCCAGCAGTTATCCAAAGGGGATTTTATACGAGCAGTACTTC
CDR3: CASSYPKGILYEQYF

J: TRBJ2-7
D: .
size: .
V: TRBV9
DNA: TGTGCCAGCAGCGTAGGGGGGCAGGGCGTCTTCGCCGAGCAGTACTTC
CDR3: CASSVGGQGVFAEQYF

J: TRBJ1-3
D: TRBD1
size: many
V: TRBV5-1
DNA: TGCGCCAGCAGCTTGGGCGGGGGGACAGTTGGAAACACCATATATTTT
CDR3: CASSLGGGTVGNTIYF

J: TRBJ2-5
D: .
size: .
V: TRBV5-6
DNA: TGTGCCAGCAGCTTGGTAGGGGGAGAGACCCAGTACTTC
CDR3: CASSLVGGETQYF

J: TRBJ2-7
D: .
size: .
V: TRBV7-6
DNA: TGTGCCAGCAGCTTAGCCCCCCTAGCAGGCGAGCAGTACTTC
CDR3: CASSLAPLAGEQYF

J: TRBJ2-3
D: .
size: .
V: TRBV7-2
DNA: TGTGCCAGCAGGTTAGGTCTAGGCACAGATACGCAGTATTTT
CDR3: CASRLGLGTDTQYF

J: TRBJ1-1
D: .
size: few
V: TRBV12-3/TRBV12-4
DNA: TGTGCCAGCAGACCAAGCACACGAGCTGAAGCTTTCTTT
CDR3: CASRPSTRAEAFF

J: TRBJ1-1
D: TRBD1
size: .
V: TRBV6-2/TRBV6-3
DNA: TGTGCCAGCAGTCCCCGCAGGGGGACTGAAGCTTTCTTT
CDR3: CASSPRRGTEAFF

J: TRBJ2-2
D: .
size: .
V: TRBV7-3
DNA: TGTGCCAGCAGTCTAGACGGGAGATCCGCCGGGGAGCTGTTTTTT
CDR3: CASSLDGRSAGELFF

J: TRBJ2-5
D: TRBD2
size: .
V: TRBV27
DNA: TGTGCCAGCAGTTTTGGGACTAGCGGGAAAGAGACCCAGTACTTC
CDR3: CASSFGTSGKETQYF